Listed here is a single T cell receptor (beta chain). Its antigen is not identified. Compared with germline, one end of the junction differs, possibly owing to a read error. The CDR3 runs to 14 residues. The germline gives CDR1 LNHNV, CDR2 YYDKDF (reference sequence). The data derive from a study of T cell repertoires in cytomegalovirus infection. As for the study in general: Public TCR beta signatures were indicative of both CMV infection and a matching HLA type. The study, taken as a whole, reports: There were HLA-C-restricted CMV-specific TCR beta clonotypes dominating the ex vivo response. Using cumulative public TCR beta family frequency, the authors identified those who carried CMV together with the relevant HLA.

TCRdb fed the reads into MiXCR, producing one record per CDR3 protein. Seen here are under 800,000 distinct CDR3 sequences, approximately 24% observed once, and the top ten hold 8%. V usage is TRBV15 and J usage is TRBJ2-7; D remains ambiguous. Sequenced sample: CD8+ T cells from PBMCs. The receptor comes from a human donor in good health (CMV status not recorded). Some clones in this sample may be carry-over from other donors' samples. The CDR3 region has the DNA TGTGCCACCAGCGGAGAGCCGCAACCCTACGAGCAGTACTTC. It yields the protein CATSGEPQPYEQYF.